This TCR beta chain was sequenced in a study of T cells after yellow fever vaccination. Trimming at V came to 0 bases and at J to 2 bases, leaving 4 bases not matched to a gene. CDR3 length equals 16 residues. Germline assignment: CDR1 MNHEY and CDR2 SVGAGI. Details on this clonotype: Its antigen remains unidentified.

From the 5' RACE reads, TCRdb called clonotypes with MiXCR, one entry per CDR3 protein. Of hundreds of thousands of distinct CDR3 sequences in the sample, less than 15% were seen once. Study-wide results and limits: Clones from primary vaccination mostly reappeared after the booster (over 95% CD4, around 90% CD8).

The receptor was derived from a man aged 25 to 45 who received the YFV17D yellow fever vaccine. The V gene is TRBV6-5, the J gene TRBJ2-1; 7 nucleotides line up with TRBD2. The material was PBMCs, obtained on the day of the yellow fever booster vaccination. The CDR3 region is CASSYSPAGTYNEQFF. In DNA form, the CDR3 reads TGTGCCAGCAGTTACTCACCAGCGGGAACCTACAATGAGCAGTTCTTC.